This entry lists 20 T cell receptor beta chains sequenced from one sample in a study of blood T cell repertoires in COVID-19. Generated by immunoSEQ multiplex PCR, the TCRdb table keeps only in-frame clones and is missing some. The sample holds approximately 130,000 clones; about 85% are singletons and the top ten take about 4.3%. The sequenced material came from peripheral blood. These receptors all come from a human donor in a cohort sampled during active COVID-19.

The chain recombines TRBV5-6 with TRBJ2-4, with 7 bases aligning to TRBD1. Germline CDR1 is SGHDT and CDR2 is YYEEEE. The CDR3 totals 15 residues. Trimming cost V 5 bases and J 3 bases; bases outside gene matches: 8. CDR3 residues: CASSVLTGDKNIQYF. CDR3 DNA sequence: TGTGCCAGCAGTGTGCTAACAGGGGACAAAAACATTCAGTACTTC. The full variable domain, in which reference TRBV5-6 and TRBJ2-4 provide the parts outside the CDR3, is DAGVTQSPTHLIKTRGQQVTLRCSPKSGHDTVSWYQQALGQGPQFIFQYYEEEERQRGNFPDRFSGHQFPNYSSELNVNALLLGDSALYLCASSVLTGDKNIQYFGAGTRLSVL.

The chain joins TRBV29-1 to TRBJ1-2; 7 bases are a match to TRBD1. Germline V gene sequence: CDR1 SQVTM, CDR2 ANQGSEA. The CDR3 loop spans 13 amino acids. J was trimmed by 8 bases and V by 5 bases; bases with no gene match: 11. CDR3 DNA sequence: TGCAGCGTTTCACATTCCGGGACAGTGGGCTACACCTTC. This translates into CSVSHSGTVGYTF.

This clone was counted a single time. The germline gene is not matched at one end of the junction; a read error may be the cause. The rearrangement uses TRBV3-1 (or the pseudogene TRBV3-2) and TRBJ2-6, with 7 bases matching TRBD2. The CDR3 loop spans 16 amino acids. The germline V gene encodes CDR1 LGHDT and CDR2 YNNKEL (reference sequence). The CDR3 loop reads CASTQSGGTGANVLTF. The CDR3 nucleotides are TGTGCCAGCACCCAATCCGGGGGGACGGGGGCCAACGTCCTGACTTTC.

This rearrangement joins TRBV7-2 to TRBJ2-1; 10 nucleotides match TRBD2. There are 15 residues in the CDR3. V trimming: 3 bases; J trimming: 5 bases; junction bases outside the gene matches: 4. Germline loops: CDR1 SGHTA, CDR2 FQGNSA. The CDR3 nucleotides are TGTGCCAGCAGCTTCCTAGCGGGAGTTAACAATGAGCAGTTCTTC. Translated, it gives CASSFLAGVNNEQFF. The full variable domain, in which reference TRBV7-2 and TRBJ2-1 provide the parts outside the CDR3, is GAGVSQSPSNKVTEKGKDVELRCDPISGHTALYWYRQSLGQGLEFLIYFQGNSAPDKSGLPSDRFSAERTGGSVSTLTIQRTQQEDSAVYLCASSFLAGVNNEQFFGPGTRLTVL.

The chain couples TRBV9 to TRBJ1-5, with D unclear. The CDR3 runs 14 residues. The V gene's germline CDR1 is SGDLS and CDR2 YYNGEE. Trimming cost V 2 bases and J 0 bases, with 6 bases left between them. DNA of the CDR3: TGTGCCAGCAGCGTCACAGATAGCAATCAGCCCCAGCATTTT. It is translated as CASSVTDSNQPQHF.

The chain recombines TRBV7-6 with TRBJ2-1; the match to TRBD2 covers 8 bases. CDR3 length: 18 residues. V was pared by 1 base and J by 5 bases, with 13 bases of the junction left unmatched. Germline-derived CDR1 and CDR2 are SGHVS and FNYEAQ. CDR3 protein: CASSLVGSGVGRNNEQFF. DNA for the CDR3: TGTGCCAGCAGCTTAGTGGGTAGCGGGGTTGGTCGAAACAATGAGCAGTTCTTC.

This chain uses TRBV5-6 with TRBJ2-1; 11 bases align to TRBD2. Germline V gives CDR1 SGHDT, CDR2 YYEEEE. The V and J ends lost 4 bases and 7 bases, in that order; junction bases with no gene match: 10. CDR3 length: 16 residues. The CDR3 DNA reads TGTGCCAGCAGCCCAAAACTAGCGGGAGAGAGGAATGAGCAGTTCTTC. As protein: CASSPKLAGERNEQFF.

The chain employs TRBV6-6 and TRBJ2-3, with 7 bases aligning to TRBD1. This CDR3 has 11 amino acids. The trim removed 2 bases at V and 10 bases at J, leaving 0 bases unmatched. Germline V gene lookup returns CDR1 MNHNY and CDR2 SVGAGI (reference sequence). The chain's CDR3 is CASSYRGPQYF. The DNA for the CDR3 is TGTGCCAGCAGTTACAGGGGGCCGCAGTATTTT.

This clone was counted between two and nine times. DNA for the CDR3: TGCGCCAGCAGCCAAGTTGTTCAGGGGACAAATCAGCCCCAGCATTTT. Amino acids: CASSQVVQGTNQPQHF. The chain couples TRBV4-1 to TRBJ1-5, with D possibly matching TRBD1 (6 bases). V gave up 1 base and J gave up 4 bases, with 14 bases separating them. This CDR3 contains 16 residues. In germline, CDR1 is MGHRA, CDR2 YSYEKL.

This CDR3 reads CASSLPIAGSNQETQYF. CDR3 coding DNA: TGCGCCAGCAGCTTGCCTATAGCGGGGTCAAACCAAGAGACCCAGTACTTC. The V gene is TRBV5-1, the J gene TRBJ2-5; 8 nucleotides line up with TRBD2. Trimming removed 1 base from V and 0 bases from J; junction bases left unmatched: 8. Germline-derived CDR1 and CDR2 are SGHRS and YFSETQ. The CDR3 runs 17 residues.

This clone was picked up a small number of times. The rearrangement links TRBV27 to TRBJ2-7; 9 positions agree with TRBD1. Germline CDR1 is MNHEY and CDR2 is SMNVEV (reference sequence). CDR3 length: 15 residues. Unmatched junction bases numbered 8, after V lost 6 bases and J lost 2 bases. This CDR3 is CASSSGQGLAYEQYF. CDR3 sequence (DNA): TGTGCCAGCAGCTCCGGACAGGGGCTAGCCTACGAGCAGTACTTC.

The J gene is TRBJ2-2, the V gene TRBV15; 7 bases align to TRBD2. The CDR3 loop spans 15 amino acids. The J segment lost 5 bases and the V segment lost 3 bases, leaving 6 bases of the junction unmatched. Germline values: CDR1 LNHNV, CDR2 YYDKDF (reference sequence). The CDR3 DNA reads TGTGCCACCAGCAGCGATAAACTAGCGACCGGGGAGCTGTTTTTT. Its protein product is CATSSDKLATGELFF. Using reference TRBV15 and TRBJ2-2 for the parts outside the CDR3, the full variable domain is DAMVIQNPRYQVTQFGKPVTLSCSQTLNHNVMYWYQQKSSQAPKLLFHYYDKDFNNEADTPDNFQSRRPNTSFCFLDIRSPGLGDTAMYLCATSSDKLATGELFFGEGSRLTVL.

CDR3 DNA: TGTGCCACCACCTATAAAACGCAGTATTTT. Translating gives CATTYKTQYF. The chain employs TRBV15 and TRBJ2-3; D is ambiguous. The germline V gene has CDR1 LNHNV and CDR2 YYDKDF (reference sequence). Deletions cut 7 bases from V and 9 bases from J, with 8 bases between. This CDR3 contains 10 residues.

The CDR3 here is CASSLGPSGANSPLHF. For the CDR3, the DNA is TGTGCCAGCAGCTTGGGCCCGTCAGGGGCTAATTCACCCCTCCACTTT. The chain uses TRBV7-2 and TRBJ1-6; D may be TRBD1 (6 bases). The CDR3 covers 16 residues. Germline loops: CDR1 SGHTA, CDR2 FQGNSA. The V and J ends lost 3 bases and 6 bases respectively, with 15 bases between them.

This chain connects TRBV4-3 to TRBJ2-4; D is uncertain. Germline V gene lookup returns CDR1 LGHNA and CDR2 YSLEER. V was clipped by 0 bases and J by 8 bases, with 11 bases between them. This CDR3 comprises 14 residues. The CDR3 DNA sequence: TGCGCCAGCAGCCAAGAGACCCGACGGGACATTCAGTACTTC. As protein: CASSQETRRDIQYF.

V and J are TRBV19 and TRBJ2-5; 11 bases match TRBD2. Germline V gene sequence: CDR1 LNHDA, CDR2 SQIVND (reference sequence). J lost 2 bases, V lost 5 bases, and 4 bases had no gene match. The CDR3 sequence is 15 residues long. CDR3 sequence (DNA): TGTGCCAGTAGTGTGACTAGCGGGGTGCAAGAGACCCAGTACTTC. Its translation is CASSVTSGVQETQYF.

The chain employs TRBV11-3 and TRBJ1-1, with D perhaps matching TRBD1 (5 bases). Trimming removed 1 base at V and 7 bases at J, with 10 bases between. The CDR3 runs 13 residues. Germline values: CDR1 SGHNT, CDR2 YENEEA. The chain's CDR3 is CASSLGLDIEAFF. The DNA of the CDR3 is TGTGCCAGCAGCTTAGGGCTGGACATTGAAGCTTTCTTT.

The CDR3: CASSDKGTGGRETQYF. The CDR3 region has the DNA TGTGCCAGCAGTGACAAGGGGACAGGGGGCAGGGAGACCCAGTACTTC. The chain links TRBV2 to TRBJ2-5, with 12 bases that match TRBD1. In germline, CDR1 is SNHLY, CDR2 FYNNEI. V lost 3 bases, J lost 5 bases, and 7 bases stayed unmatched. The CDR3 consists of 16 residues.

This clone is deemed medium-sized. This chain uses TRBV4-3 with TRBJ2-3; D is unclear. The CDR3 is 13 residues long. Looked up from germline, CDR1 is LGHNA and CDR2 is YSLEER. V lost 4 bases and J lost 2, with 7 bases in between. The CDR3 nucleotides read TGCGCCAGCAGCCTCGAGGCCACAGATACGCAGTATTTT. Translation gives CASSLEATDTQYF.

This chain links TRBV6-2 or TRBV6-3 with TRBJ1-1; 7 bases agree with TRBD1. Trimming removed 5 bases from V and 3 bases from J; junction bases left unmatched: 15. The CDR3 loop spans 17 amino acids. Germline V CDR1 and CDR2: MNHEY, SVGEGT. CDR3 region: CASSPLPLTGVHTEAFF. CDR3 in DNA: TGTGCCAGCAGTCCCCTTCCCCTTACAGGGGTCCACACTGAAGCTTTCTTT.